This TCR beta chain stems from a study of cytomegalovirus exposure and HLA in healthy donors. Study-wide points: In a later analysis, a missense DCLRE1C variant was linked to TCR beta V- and J-gene trimming. The dataset shows that most TCR sequences were rare, while some public TCRs occurred in many donors. An ancestry cluster, one associated with Asian ancestry, reportedly showed fewer N-insertions than the approximately 650-donor mean in a later analysis.

As for this clone: Its antigen is unknown.

The PCR contained 60 Vbeta and 13 Jbeta primers. Original handling: The count from a later analysis was about 80 million unique TCR beta chains, 9 million to 12 million of them shared. TCRdb's table, derived via immunoSEQ multiplex PCR, lists solely in-frame clones and lacks some. V and J calls and clone size are copied from that table; D and trimming were computed from the DNA. The data contain more than 95,000 clones, roughly 75% of them singletons. V was pared by 0 bases and J by 3 bases, with 15 bases between. CDR3 size: 17 residues. Germline CDR1 reads SGDLS; CDR2 reads YYNGEE. This sequence was found in a middle-aged woman in good health and CMV-seronegative. Material for sequencing was PBMCs. J is TRBJ2-2 and V is TRBV9; D perhaps matches TRBD2 (6 bases). The CDR3 region is CASSVDPSGVDTGELFF. The CDR3 bases are TGTGCCAGCAGCGTAGACCCGTCGGGGGTCGACACCGGGGAGCTGTTTTTT. Combining the CDR3 with reference TRBV9 and TRBJ2-2 gives the whole variable domain DSGVTQTPKHLITATGQRVTLRCSPRSGDLSVYWYQQSLDQGLQFLIQYYNGEERAKGNILERFSAQQFPDLHSELNLSSLELGDSALYFCASSVDPSGVDTGELFFGEGSRLTVL.